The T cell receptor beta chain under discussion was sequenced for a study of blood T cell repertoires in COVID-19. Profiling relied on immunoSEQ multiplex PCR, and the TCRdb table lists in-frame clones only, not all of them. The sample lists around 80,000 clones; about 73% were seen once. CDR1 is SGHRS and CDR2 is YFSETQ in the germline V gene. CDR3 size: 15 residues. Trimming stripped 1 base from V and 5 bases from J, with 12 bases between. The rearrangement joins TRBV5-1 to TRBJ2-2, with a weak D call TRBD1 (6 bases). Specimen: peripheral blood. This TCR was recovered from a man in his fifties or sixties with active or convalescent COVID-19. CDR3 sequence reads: CASSLLQGWTGELFF. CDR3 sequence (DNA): TGCGCCAGCAGCTTGTTACAGGGATGGACCGGGGAGCTGTTTTTT.